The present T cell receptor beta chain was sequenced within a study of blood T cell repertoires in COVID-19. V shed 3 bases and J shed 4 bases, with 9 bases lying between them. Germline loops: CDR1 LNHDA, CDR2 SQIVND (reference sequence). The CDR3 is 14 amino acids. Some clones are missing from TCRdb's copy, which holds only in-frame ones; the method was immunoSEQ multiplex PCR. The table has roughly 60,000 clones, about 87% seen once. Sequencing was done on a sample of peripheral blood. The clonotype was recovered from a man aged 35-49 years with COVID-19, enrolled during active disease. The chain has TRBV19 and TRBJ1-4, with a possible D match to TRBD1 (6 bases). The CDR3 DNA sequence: TGTGCCAGTAGTATGAGGGGGATTAATGAAAAACTGTTTTTT. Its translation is CASSMRGINEKLFF.